What follows describes a single T cell receptor beta chain. Its target is not known. The germline gene is not matched at one end of the junction; a read error may be the cause. The entry originates in a study of cytomegalovirus exposure and HLA in healthy donors. Across the whole study: Of several hundred genotyped donors, 81% grouped in the Caucasian-associated ancestry cluster. Study-wide results and limits: Segments of the TCR beta V type were, in most cases, productive about 87% or about 30% of the time in an earlier analysis. Clonal expansion was found to be greater in HLA-associated TCR beta chains than in equally common others in a later analysis. According to the study, 180 or so TCR beta chains were cytomegalovirus-associated.

The PCR employed 60 Vbeta primers together with 13 Jbeta primers. Sequenced by immunoSEQ multiplex PCR; TCRdb stores in-frame clones only, minus some. The repertoire has fewer than 150,000 clones, 75% to 90% of them found once; the top ten carry around 8%. Germline V gives CDR1 ENHRY, CDR2 SYGVKD. This CDR3 is built from 16 residues. The TCR was taken from a female donor in good health and CMV-seropositive. The V and J genes are TRBV10-3 and TRBJ1-6; possibly TRBD1 for D (6 bases). The sequenced material came from PBMCs. CDR3 coding DNA: TGTGCCATCAGTGAGTCTGGGGGCTCCAATAATTCACCCCTCCACTTT. It specifies CAISESGGSNNSPLHF.